Listed here are 27 T cell receptor beta chains from one sample, sequenced in a study of T-cell memory formation after mild COVID-19. TCRdb used MiXCR to reprocess the 5' RACE reads, holding one entry per CDR3 protein. The sample has some 490,000 distinct CDR3 sequences, 18% seen once. Sequenced input: PBMCs or a T cell subset sorted from them (not recorded which). These receptors were collected from an adult woman who had mild COVID-19 (a few samples of this study predate the infection). Cell type and time point are not known.

The CDR3, as DNA: TGTGCCAGCAGCGCACCGGGACTCAACCCCGGGGAGCTGTTTTTT. Translated: CASSAPGLNPGELFF. The genes are TRBV7-3 and TRBJ2-2; maybe TRBD2 (6 bases). Trimming shortened V by 5 bases and J by 6 bases, and 16 bases separated the two germline ends. The CDR3 is 15 amino acids. Germline lookup yields CDR1 SGHTA and CDR2 FQGTGA.

The V and J genes are TRBV3-1 and TRBJ1-6; tentatively, D is TRBD1 (5 bases). Germline V CDR1 and CDR2: LGHDT, YNNKEL (reference sequence). This CDR3 comprises 13 residues. V dropped 5 bases and J dropped 8 bases, with 10 bases sitting between them. CDR3 sequence: CASSSRGDSPLHF. CDR3 nucleotides: TGTGCCAGCAGCTCAAGGGGTGATTCACCCCTCCACTTT.

Ten or more counts support this clonotype. The rearrangement joins TRBV20-1 to TRBJ1-5; TRBD1 might be the D (5 bases). Germline V gene sequence: CDR1 DFQATT, CDR2 SNEGSKA (reference sequence). V was trimmed by 5 bases and J by 0 bases, leaving 17 bases between them. This CDR3 comprises 16 residues. The CDR3 sequence is CSAVRDGTYSNQPQHF. DNA for the CDR3: TGCAGTGCTGTCCGGGACGGAACTTATAGCAATCAGCCCCAGCATTTT.

There are a few counts of this clonotype. The V gene is TRBV7-3, the J gene TRBJ2-2; TRBD1 or TRBD2 may be the D gene (5 bases each). The CDR3 loop spans 16 amino acids. Germline loops: CDR1 SGHTA, CDR2 FQGTGA. The V end lost 1 base, the J end lost 7 bases, and 16 bases lay between the germline ends. The CDR3 is CASSLNQGPSGGELFF. The CDR3 nucleotides are TGTGCCAGCAGCTTAAACCAGGGACCCTCCGGCGGGGAGCTGTTTTTT.

The V and J genes are TRBV20-1 and TRBJ2-1, with D perhaps matching TRBD1 or TRBD2 (6 bases each). CDR1 is DFQATT, CDR2 SNEGSKA, per germline (reference sequence). The CDR3 loop spans 16 amino acids. V was trimmed by 1 base and J by 1 base, leaving 14 bases between them. The CDR3 nucleotides read TGCAGTGCTAGAGTATTAGGGGGGACGTCCTACAATGAGCAGTTCTTC. This gives the protein CSARVLGGTSYNEQFF.

Details on this clonotype: The CDR3 ends on some other residue instead of the conserved phenylalanine or tryptophan, so this is likely a read error. V usage is TRBV3-1 and J usage is TRBJ2-7; D is perhaps TRBD2 (6 bases). This CDR3 has 14 amino acids. V lost 5 bases and J lost 3, with 14 bases in between. Germline-derived CDR1 and CDR2 are LGHDT and YNNKEL (reference sequence). The CDR3 reads CASSDRDSGYEQYS. CDR3 nucleotide sequence: TGTGCCAGCAGCGACCGGGACTCCGGCTACGAGCAGTACTCC.

In its sample, this clonotype was seen a few times. V is TRBV6-6 and J is TRBJ2-2; a possible D gene is TRBD2 (6 bases). V was pared by 4 bases and J by 7 bases, with 16 bases between. The CDR3 has 15 amino acids. Germline-derived CDR1 and CDR2 are MNHNY and SVGAGI (reference sequence). This CDR3 reads CASSLSGRRDGELFF. As DNA, the CDR3 is TGTGCCAGCAGTTTATCCGGGAGAAGGGACGGGGAGCTGTTTTTT.

This clonotype turned up a few times. The chain joins TRBV12-3 or TRBV12-4 to TRBJ1-1; D is perhaps TRBD1 (6 bases). V was trimmed by 3 bases and J by 7 bases, leaving 12 bases between them. The CDR3 runs to 13 residues. The DNA for the CDR3 is TGTGCCAGCAGTTTCGCAGCAGGGGATGAAGCTTTCTTT. It yields the protein CASSFAAGDEAFF.

This clonotype was counted many times. The V call is TRBV10-3, the J call TRBJ2-7; D unresolved. CDR1 and CDR2 (germline): ENHRY, SYGVKD. The V and J ends lost 4 bases and 4 bases respectively, with 11 bases between them. The CDR3 consists of 13 residues. The CDR3 spells CAISVKEGYEQYF. CDR3 sequence (DNA): TGTGCCATCAGTGTCAAAGAAGGATACGAGCAGTACTTC.

This CDR3 is CASTQRPGEAFF. The CDR3 DNA sequence: TGTGCCAGTACCCAAAGACCGGGTGAAGCTTTCTTT. The chain employs TRBV19 and TRBJ1-1; D remains ambiguous. Germline V gives CDR1 LNHDA, CDR2 SQIVND (reference sequence). The CDR3 is 12 amino acids. Trimming shortened V by 7 bases and J by 7 bases, and 13 bases separated the two germline ends.

This clonotype was recorded a few times. The chain joins TRBV20-1 to TRBJ2-1, with TRBD2 matching 7 bases. The CDR3 runs 14 residues. Germline assignment: CDR1 DFQATT and CDR2 SNEGSKA (reference sequence). V was clipped by 3 bases and J by 9 bases; unmatched bases: 11. CDR3 in amino acids: CSARAVREGLEQFF. The CDR3 DNA sequence: TGCAGTGCTAGGGCGGTGAGGGAGGGTCTTGAGCAGTTCTTC.

This rearrangement joins TRBV6-5 to TRBJ2-7, with D perhaps TRBD1 or TRBD2 (5 bases each). The CDR3 is 16 amino acids. Trimming pared 4 bases from V and 3 bases from J, leaving 19 bases between. CDR1 is MNHEY and CDR2 is SVGAGI in the germline V gene. The CDR3 reads CASSLGTKTVNYEQYF. The CDR3 DNA reads TGTGCCAGCAGTTTGGGGACGAAGACAGTAAACTACGAGCAGTACTTC.

This chain connects TRBV24-1 to TRBJ2-1; 15 positions agree with TRBD2. With V trimmed by 4 bases and J by 7 bases, 13 bases remained unmatched. The CDR3 covers 19 residues. Germline values: CDR1 KGHDR, CDR2 SFDVKD. The CDR3 coding sequence is TGTGCCACCAGTGACCGTACACCGGGACTAGCGGGAGGTTGGAATGAGCAGTTCTTC. Translated, it gives CATSDRTPGLAGGWNEQFF.

The chain carries TRBV20-1 and TRBJ1-1; D may be TRBD1 (5 bases). CDR1 and CDR2 (germline): DFQATT, SNEGSKA (reference sequence). V was pared by 4 bases and J by 3 bases, with 12 bases between. This CDR3 contains 13 residues. CDR3 residues: CSATRGMHTEAFF. The DNA for the CDR3 is TGCAGTGCTACCCGGGGGATGCACACTGAAGCTTTCTTT.

This clonotype was seen a handful of times. The chain couples TRBV7-6 to TRBJ2-3, with 7 positions matching TRBD2. V shed 1 base, J shed 1 base, and the junction held 5 bases outside the gene matches. The CDR3 contains 16 residues. Germline CDR1 is SGHVS and CDR2 is FNYEAQ. CDR3 residues: CASSLGASGRTDTQYF. DNA for the CDR3: TGTGCCAGCAGCTTAGGGGCTAGCGGTCGCACAGATACGCAGTATTTT.

This clonotype has just a few counts. V usage is TRBV20-1 and J usage is TRBJ2-7, with 8 bases fitting TRBD2. Germline V gene lookup returns CDR1 DFQATT and CDR2 SNEGSKA (reference sequence). The V segment lost 1 base and the J segment 0 bases; nucleotides outside the gene matches: 5. This CDR3 is 15 amino acids long. Here the CDR3 DNA reads TGCAGTGCTAGAGGCCCGGGAGGGGACTCCTACGAGCAGTACTTC. Encoded protein: CSARGPGGDSYEQYF.

This clonotype was seen more than once but under ten times. The chain carries TRBV7-2 and TRBJ1-2, with D hard to call. Germline CDR1 and CDR2: SGHTA and FQGNSA. Trimming left V 2 bases short and J 2 bases short, with 9 bases between. The CDR3 is made up of 14 amino acids. The CDR3 coding sequence is TGTGCCAGCAGCTTAAGGACCGAGAACTATGGCTACACCTTC. The encoded protein is CASSLRTENYGYTF.

A few counts support this clonotype. J is TRBJ1-1 and V is TRBV12-3 or TRBV12-4, with 9 bases lining up with TRBD1. The CDR3 contains 14 residues. With V trimmed by 3 bases and J by 4 bases, 3 bases remained unmatched. DNA for the CDR3: TGTGCCAGCAGTTTCGGGGACAGGGCCACTGAAGCTTTCTTT. Protein: CASSFGDRATEAFF.

This clonotype was seen only a few times. The chain couples TRBV19 to TRBJ2-1, with D perhaps given as TRBD1 or TRBD2 (6 bases each). V was pared by 7 bases and J by 0 bases, with 13 bases between. This CDR3 region has 15 residues. Germline lookup yields CDR1 LNHDA and CDR2 SQIVND (reference sequence). This chain's CDR3 is CASTGGLSSYNEQFF. The CDR3 coding sequence is TGTGCCAGTACCGGGGGCTTGAGCTCCTACAATGAGCAGTTCTTC.

In this sample, this clonotype turned up a few times. This sequence joins TRBV30 and TRBJ1-5, with D possibly TRBD1 on 6 matching bases. The V end was cut by 1 base, the J end by 6 bases, with 10 bases between. Germline V gene sequence: CDR1 GTSNPN, CDR2 SVGIG (reference sequence). The CDR3 has 13 amino acids. CDR3 region: CAWSGTGLQPQHF. DNA for the CDR3: TGTGCCTGGAGTGGAACAGGGCTTCAGCCCCAGCATTTT.

V usage is TRBV20-1 and J usage is TRBJ2-3; 13 nucleotides match TRBD2. J lost 2 bases, V lost 0 bases, and 5 bases had no gene match. The CDR3 totals 17 residues. Germline CDR1 is DFQATT and CDR2 is SNEGSKA (reference sequence). CDR3 in amino acids: CSARDPGLAGYTDTQYF. Here the CDR3 DNA reads TGCAGTGCTAGAGATCCGGGACTAGCGGGGTACACAGATACGCAGTATTTT.

This sequence joins TRBV20-1 and TRBJ1-2; a weak D match, TRBD1 (5 bases). V lost 2 bases and J lost 6, with 16 bases in between. Germline V gene lookup returns CDR1 DFQATT and CDR2 SNEGSKA (reference sequence). This CDR3 has 14 amino acids. The CDR3 nucleotides read TGCAGTGCTAGACCTGCTAGGGGAGGGGATGGCTACACCTTC. Its protein product is CSARPARGGDGYTF.

This chain links TRBV19 with TRBJ1-2, with D perhaps matching TRBD1 (6 bases). V lost 3 bases to trimming and J lost 2 bases, with 13 bases between them. This CDR3 is 15 amino acids long. CDR1 and CDR2 (germline): LNHDA, SQIVND (reference sequence). CDR3 bases: TGTGCCAGTAGTATGAACCTCGGACAGAACTATGGCTACACCTTC. Its protein product is CASSMNLGQNYGYTF.

This clonotype was seen ten or more times. V usage is TRBV7-2 and J usage is TRBJ2-7, with D tentatively TRBD2 (6 bases). The CDR3 has 14 amino acids. In germline, CDR1 is SGHTA, CDR2 FQGNSA. V lost 5 bases and J lost 6, with 17 bases in between. Here the CDR3 DNA reads TGTGCCAGCAGCCAGAGACTAATCGGGGGCGAGCAGTACTTC. Translating it yields CASSQRLIGGEQYF.

A few counts support this clonotype. The chain links TRBV7-2 to TRBJ2-7; 10 bases agree with TRBD2. The germline CDR1 and CDR2 sequences are SGHTA and FQGNSA. This CDR3 is built from 15 residues. V gave up 1 base and J gave up 4 bases; unmatched junction bases: 4. The CDR3 is CASSLVPSGSYEQYF. In DNA, the CDR3 is TGTGCCAGCAGCTTAGTTCCTAGCGGGAGTTACGAGCAGTACTTC.

This rearrangement joins TRBV5-1 to TRBJ2-7, with 7 bases that match TRBD1. The junction had 11 bases not matched to a gene; V was cut back by 0 bases and J by 2 bases. Germline V CDR1 and CDR2: SGHRS, YFSETQ. This CDR3 comprises 17 residues. This CDR3 reads CASSLAPLGQLTYEQYF. The DNA of the CDR3 is TGCGCCAGCAGCTTGGCCCCCCTGGGACAGCTTACCTACGAGCAGTACTTC.

The chain links TRBV12-3 or TRBV12-4 to TRBJ2-1; 11 positions match TRBD2. The trim removed 5 bases at V and 10 bases at J, leaving 10 bases unmatched. This CDR3 is 15 amino acids long. The CDR3 nucleotides read TGTGCCAGCAGTCCTCCACTAGCGGGAGAACGGGAGCAGTTCTTC. Translation gives CASSPPLAGEREQFF.